A selection of T cell receptor beta chains follows, all from one sample in a study of cytomegalovirus exposure and HLA in healthy donors. The method was immunoSEQ multiplex PCR; TCRdb's version includes in-frame clones alone and lacks a portion of them. Of tens of thousands of clones detected, roughly 88% appear once; the ten largest clones hold about 2.2%. What was sequenced was PBMCs. Every receptor here comes from a man aged 25-40 years in good health and CMV-seronegative. CDR3s include the opening cysteine and the closing phenylalanine or tryptophan. The D gene is left open where the match is weak. Part of the rows lack a size; the others show once, few, many or a class for expanded clones.

length,V,J,D,size,CDR3,DNA
12,TRBV28,TRBJ2-4,-,-,CASSQPPGIQYF,TGTGCCAGCAGCCAACCCCCAGGTATTCAGTACTTC
21,TRBV28,TRBJ2-7,TRBD1,-,CASSLSWLPARTGRSGAEQYF,TGTGCCAGCAGTTTAAGTTGGTTGCCGGCGAGGACAGGCCGATCCGGGGCCGAGCAGTACTTC
16,TRBV9,TRBJ2-5,-,-,CASSAGLSANLKTQYF,TGTGCCAGCAGCGCCGGACTATCCGCTAACCTGAAGACCCAGTACTTC
13,TRBV9,TRBJ2-7,-,-,CASSDGSSYEQYF,TGTGCCAGCAGCGACGGTAGCTCCTACGAGCAGTACTTC
16,TRBV6-6,TRBJ1-5,TRBD1,-,CASSYPGQDSNQPQHF,TGTGCCAGCAGTTACCCGGGACAGGATAGCAATCAGCCCCAGCATTTT
12,TRBV18,TRBJ2-1,-,-,CASSPQSDEQFF,TGTGCCAGCTCACCACAGTCAGATGAGCAGTTCTTC
15,TRBV6-5,TRBJ2-1,TRBD1,-,CASSYSWDSLSEQFF,TGTGCCAGCAGTTACTCGTGGGACAGTCTAAGTGAGCAGTTCTTC
14,TRBV28,TRBJ2-6,-,-,CASRFSSGANVLTF,TGTGCCAGCCGTTTCAGCTCTGGGGCCAACGTCCTGACTTTC
17,TRBV27,TRBJ1-6,-,-,CASSPGQRNSYNSPLHF,TGTGCCAGCAGTCCAGGACAGAGAAACTCCTATAATTCACCCCTCCACTTT
15,TRBV6-1,TRBJ2-7,-,once,CASSQDSASGYEQYF,TGTGCCAGCAGTCAGGACAGTGCGAGTGGGTACGAGCAGTACTTC
13,TRBV2,TRBJ2-2,-,-,CASRDTYTGELFF,TGTGCCAGCAGGGACACTTACACCGGGGAGCTGTTTTTT
14,TRBV6-5,TRBJ1-1,-,-,CASRYNRINTEAFF,TGTGCCAGCAGATATAACAGGATCAACACTGAAGCTTTCTTT
13,TRBV28,TRBJ1-2,-,-,CASSPSPNYGYTF,TGTGCCAGCAGTCCCAGTCCTAACTATGGCTACACCTTC
14,TRBV11-2,TRBJ1-2,-,-,CASSLRGENYGYTF,TGTGCCAGCAGCTTACGGGGGGAGAACTATGGCTACACCTTC
15,TRBV19,TRBJ1-2,TRBD1,-,CASSIRDRTYYGYTF,TGTGCCAGTAGTATCCGGGACAGGACCTACTATGGCTACACCTTC
14,TRBV14,TRBJ2-7,-,-,CASSQILGAYEQYF,TGTGCCAGCAGCCAAATTTTGGGCGCGTACGAGCAGTACTTC
14,TRBV7-9,TRBJ2-7,TRBD1,-,CASSLAAGGGEQYF,TGTGCCAGCAGCTTAGCCGCAGGGGGCGGCGAGCAGTACTTC
16,TRBV15,TRBJ2-1,-,-,CATSSPTAPIYNEQFF,TGTGCCACCAGCAGTCCTACCGCCCCCATATACAATGAGCAGTTCTTC
13,TRBV27,TRBJ2-5,-,-,CASSLMGEETQYF,TGTGCCAGCAGTTTGATGGGAGAGGAGACCCAGTACTTC
14,TRBV27,TRBJ2-7,-,-,CASSFTWSSYEQYF,TGTGCCAGCAGTTTTACATGGAGCTCCTACGAGCAGTACTTC
15,TRBV19,TRBJ2-2,-,-,CASSFASANTGELFF,TGTGCCAGTAGTTTTGCAAGCGCGAACACCGGGGAGCTGTTTTTT
17,TRBV28,TRBJ1-4,-,-,CASSQPAKGVANEKLFF,TGTGCCAGCAGCCAGCCAGCCAAAGGGGTGGCTAATGAAAAACTGTTTTTT
15,TRBV10-2,TRBJ1-3,-,-,CASTVVGQSGNTIYF,TGCGCCAGCACCGTAGTCGGACAGTCCGGAAACACCATATATTTT
15,TRBV2,TRBJ1-2,-,-,CASSEAATRQVGYTF,TGTGCCAGCAGTGAAGCGGCCACCCGACAGGTGGGCTACACCTTC
20,TRBV19,TRBJ2-2,TRBD2,-,CASRPSIWGPSGVNTGELFF,TGTGCCAGTAGGCCATCAATTTGGGGACCTAGCGGGGTAAACACCGGGGAGCTGTTTTTT